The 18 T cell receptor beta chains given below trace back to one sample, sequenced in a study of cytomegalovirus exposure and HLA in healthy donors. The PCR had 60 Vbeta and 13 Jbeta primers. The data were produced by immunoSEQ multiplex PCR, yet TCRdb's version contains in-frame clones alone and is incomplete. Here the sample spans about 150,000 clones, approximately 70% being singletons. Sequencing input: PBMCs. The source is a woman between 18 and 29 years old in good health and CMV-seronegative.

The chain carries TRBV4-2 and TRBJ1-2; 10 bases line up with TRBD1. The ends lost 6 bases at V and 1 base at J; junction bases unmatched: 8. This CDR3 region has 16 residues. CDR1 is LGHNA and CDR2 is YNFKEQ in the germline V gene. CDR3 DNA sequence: TGTGCCAGCAGACCTTATGGGACAGGGGATAACTATGGCTACACCTTC. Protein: CASRPYGTGDNYGYTF.

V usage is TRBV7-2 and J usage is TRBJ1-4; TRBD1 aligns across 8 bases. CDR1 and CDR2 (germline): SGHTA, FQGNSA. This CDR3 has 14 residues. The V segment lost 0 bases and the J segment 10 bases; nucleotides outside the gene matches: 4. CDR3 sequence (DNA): TGTGCCAGCAGCTTAGCGGTGACAGGGGCAAAACTGTTTTTT. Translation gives CASSLAVTGAKLFF.

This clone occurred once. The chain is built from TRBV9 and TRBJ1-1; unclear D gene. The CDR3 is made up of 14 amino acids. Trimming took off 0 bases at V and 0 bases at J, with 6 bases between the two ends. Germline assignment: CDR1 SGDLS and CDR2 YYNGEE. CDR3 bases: TGTGCCAGCAGCGTAGACATGGTGAACACTGAAGCTTTCTTT. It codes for CASSVDMVNTEAFF. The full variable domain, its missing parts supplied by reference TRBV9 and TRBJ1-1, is DSGVTQTPKHLITATGQRVTLRCSPRSGDLSVYWYQQSLDQGLQFLIQYYNGEERAKGNILERFSAQQFPDLHSELNLSSLELGDSALYFCASSVDMVNTEAFFGQGTRLTVV.

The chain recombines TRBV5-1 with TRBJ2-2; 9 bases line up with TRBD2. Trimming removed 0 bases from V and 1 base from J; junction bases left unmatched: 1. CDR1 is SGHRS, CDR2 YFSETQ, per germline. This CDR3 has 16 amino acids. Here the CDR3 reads CASSLETSGNTGELFF. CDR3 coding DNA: TGCGCCAGCAGCTTGGAGACTAGCGGGAACACCGGGGAGCTGTTTTTT.

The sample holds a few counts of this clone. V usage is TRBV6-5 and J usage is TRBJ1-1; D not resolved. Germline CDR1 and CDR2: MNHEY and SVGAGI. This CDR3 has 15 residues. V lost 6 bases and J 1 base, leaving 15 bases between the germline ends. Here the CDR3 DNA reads TGTGCCAGCAGACGTCAGGCCAATAAGAACACTGAAGCTTTCTTT. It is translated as CASRRQANKNTEAFF.

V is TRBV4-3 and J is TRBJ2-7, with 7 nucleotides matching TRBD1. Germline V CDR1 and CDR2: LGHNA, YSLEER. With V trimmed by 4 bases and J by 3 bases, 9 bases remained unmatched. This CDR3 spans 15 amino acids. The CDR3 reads CASSPGQETYYEQYF. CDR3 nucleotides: TGCGCCAGCAGCCCCGGACAGGAAACGTACTACGAGCAGTACTTC.

The CDR3 bases are TGCAGCGTTACAGGCAAGACGGGACAGAGCACAGATACGCAGTATTTT. It encodes CSVTGKTGQSTDTQYF. This sequence joins TRBV29-1 and TRBJ2-3, with 7 bases identical to TRBD1. CDR1 and CDR2 (germline): SQVTM, ANQGSEA. V shed 5 bases, J shed 0 bases, and the junction held 11 bases outside the gene matches. The CDR3 consists of 16 residues.

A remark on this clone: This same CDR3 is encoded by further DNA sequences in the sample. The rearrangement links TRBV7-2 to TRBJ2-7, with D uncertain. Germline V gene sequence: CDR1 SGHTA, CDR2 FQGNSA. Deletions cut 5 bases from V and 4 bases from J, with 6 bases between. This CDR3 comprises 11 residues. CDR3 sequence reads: CASSQAYEQYF. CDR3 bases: TGTGCCAGCAGCCAGGCATACGAGCAGTACTTC.

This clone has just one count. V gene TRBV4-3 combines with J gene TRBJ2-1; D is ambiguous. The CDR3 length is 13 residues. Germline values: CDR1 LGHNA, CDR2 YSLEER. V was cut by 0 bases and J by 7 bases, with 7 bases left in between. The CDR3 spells CASSQDPPNEQFF. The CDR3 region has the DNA TGCGCCAGCAGCCAAGATCCCCCAAATGAGCAGTTCTTC.

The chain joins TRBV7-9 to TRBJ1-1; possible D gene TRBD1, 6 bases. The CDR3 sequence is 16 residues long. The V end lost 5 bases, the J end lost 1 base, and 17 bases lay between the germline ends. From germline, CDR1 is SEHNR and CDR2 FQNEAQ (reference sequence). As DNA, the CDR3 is TGTGCCAGCAGCCCTGGCCAAAGGGGGGGGAACACTGAAGCTTTCTTT. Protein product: CASSPGQRGGNTEAFF.

CDR3: CATSRDWDRTLPEAFF. The CDR3, as DNA: TGTGCCACCAGCAGAGATTGGGACAGGACTCTCCCTGAAGCTTTCTTT. The chain joins TRBV15 to TRBJ1-1; 8 bases agree with TRBD1. The ends lost 0 bases at V and 6 bases at J; junction bases unmatched: 9. The CDR3 runs 16 residues. Germline-derived CDR1 and CDR2 are LNHNV and YYDKDF (reference sequence).

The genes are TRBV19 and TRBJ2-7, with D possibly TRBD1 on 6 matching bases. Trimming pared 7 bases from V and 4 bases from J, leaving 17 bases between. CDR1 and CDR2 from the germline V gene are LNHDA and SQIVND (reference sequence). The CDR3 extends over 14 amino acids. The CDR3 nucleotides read TGTGCCAGTACGGAATGGCAGGGGTGGTACGAGCAGTACGTC. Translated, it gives CASTEWQGWYEQYV.

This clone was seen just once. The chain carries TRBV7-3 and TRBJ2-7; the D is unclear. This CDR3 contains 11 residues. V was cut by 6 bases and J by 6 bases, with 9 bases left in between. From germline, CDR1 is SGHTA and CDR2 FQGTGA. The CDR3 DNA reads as TGTGCCAGCAGGTCCGGCGGCGAGCAGTACTTC. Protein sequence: CASRSGGEQYF. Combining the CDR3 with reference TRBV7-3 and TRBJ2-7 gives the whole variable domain GAGVSQTPSNKVTEKGKYVELRCDPISGHTALYWYRQSLGQGPEFLIYFQGTGAADDSGLPNDRFFAVRPEGSVSTLKIQRTERGDSAVYLCASRSGGEQYFGPGTRLTVT.

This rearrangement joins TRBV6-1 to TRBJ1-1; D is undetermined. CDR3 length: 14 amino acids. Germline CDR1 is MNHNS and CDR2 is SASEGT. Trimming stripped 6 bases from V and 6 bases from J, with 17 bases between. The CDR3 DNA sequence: TGTGCCAGCAGCCAATCAACATTTTTCCCTGAAGCTTTCTTT. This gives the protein CASSQSTFFPEAFF.

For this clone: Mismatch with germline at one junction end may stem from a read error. CDR3 DNA: TGTGCCAGCAGTTTTGCTGAGCGTCCCTACGGGCAGTACTTC. Amino acids: CASSFAERPYGQYF. The rearrangement links TRBV28 to TRBJ2-7; D uncertain. Germline values: CDR1 MDHEN, CDR2 SYDVKM. The CDR3 is 14 amino acids.

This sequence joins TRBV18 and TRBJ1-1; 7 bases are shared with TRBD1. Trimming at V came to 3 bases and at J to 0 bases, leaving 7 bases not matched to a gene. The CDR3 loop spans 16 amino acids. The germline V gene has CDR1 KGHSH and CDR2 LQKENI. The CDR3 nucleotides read TGTGCCAGCTCACCGGGGGACAGCATATTGAACACTGAAGCTTTCTTT. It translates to CASSPGDSILNTEAFF.

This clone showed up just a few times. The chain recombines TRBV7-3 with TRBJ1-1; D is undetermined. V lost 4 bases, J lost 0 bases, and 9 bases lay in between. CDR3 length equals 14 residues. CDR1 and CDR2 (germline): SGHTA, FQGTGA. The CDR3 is CASSSLGVNTEAFF. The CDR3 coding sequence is TGTGCCAGCAGCTCCCTAGGAGTGAACACTGAAGCTTTCTTT.

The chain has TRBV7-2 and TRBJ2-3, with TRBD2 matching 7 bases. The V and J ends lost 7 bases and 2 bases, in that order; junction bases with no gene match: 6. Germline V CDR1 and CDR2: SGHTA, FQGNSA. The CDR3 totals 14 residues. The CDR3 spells CASTRDYLTDTQYF. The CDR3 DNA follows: TGTGCCAGCACCCGGGACTACCTCACAGATACGCAGTATTTT. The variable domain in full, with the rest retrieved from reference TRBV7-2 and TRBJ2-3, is GAGVSQSPSNKVTEKGKDVELRCDPISGHTALYWYRQSLGQGLEFLIYFQGNSAPDKSGLPSDRFSAERTGGSVSTLTIQRTQQEDSAVYLCASTRDYLTDTQYFGPGTRLTVL.